These T cell receptor beta chains were read from a single sample in a study of beta chain features in type 1 diabetes. The assay was immunoSEQ multiplex PCR, and TCRdb's table has in-frame clones only and misses some. The sample includes around 500,000 clones, about an eighth of them seen just once. Sequencing used naive CD4+ T cells from blood. These receptor sequences come from a young woman in good health. Each CDR3 is given with its conserved first and last residue. A D gene is named only where the DNA matches it firmly. The size of a clone is reported for some rows only, either as once, few or many, or as a class for expanded clones.

clone_size: few; v_call: TRBV6-5; d_call: TRBD1; j_call: TRBJ2-5; cdr3_nt: TGTGCCAGCAGTTACTGGGGACAGCAAGAGACCCAGTACTTC; cdr3_aa: CASSYWGQQETQYF
clone_size: .; v_call: TRBV7-2; d_call: TRBD2; j_call: TRBJ2-5; cdr3_nt: TGTGCCAGCAGCTTAGTAGCGGGTCGGCAAGAGACCCAGTACTTC; cdr3_aa: CASSLVAGRQETQYF
clone_size: few; v_call: TRBV6-5; d_call: .; j_call: TRBJ1-1; cdr3_nt: TGTGCCAGCAGTTACGACAGATTGAACACTGAAGCTTTCTTT; cdr3_aa: CASSYDRLNTEAFF
clone_size: .; v_call: TRBV9; d_call: .; j_call: TRBJ2-1; cdr3_nt: TGTGCCAGCAGCGTAGATAGCGGTAGCTACAATGAGCAGTTCTTC; cdr3_aa: CASSVDSGSYNEQFF
clone_size: few; v_call: TRBV4-1; d_call: .; j_call: TRBJ1-4; cdr3_nt: TGCGCCAGCAGTAAGCCGCAGACAACTAATGAAAAACTGTTTTTT; cdr3_aa: CASSKPQTTNEKLFF
clone_size: few; v_call: TRBV6-5; d_call: TRBD1; j_call: TRBJ2-5; cdr3_nt: TGTGCCAGCAGTTTCGACAGGGGGCAGCGGGAGACCCAGTACTTC; cdr3_aa: CASSFDRGQRETQYF
clone_size: .; v_call: TRBV30; d_call: .; j_call: TRBJ2-3; cdr3_nt: TGTGCCTGGAGCCGGGACCCTGGCACAGATACGCAGTATTTT; cdr3_aa: CAWSRDPGTDTQYF
clone_size: .; v_call: TRBV7-8; d_call: TRBD2; j_call: TRBJ2-5; cdr3_nt: TGTGCCAGCAGCTTAGGACTAGCGGGGCTCCAAGAGACCCAGTACTTC; cdr3_aa: CASSLGLAGLQETQYF
clone_size: few; v_call: TRBV5-8; d_call: .; j_call: TRBJ2-6; cdr3_nt: TGTGCCAGCAGAACCCGTGGGGGTGTAGGAGGGGCCAACGTCCTGACTTTC; cdr3_aa: CASRTRGGVGGANVLTF
clone_size: few; v_call: TRBV4-3; d_call: .; j_call: TRBJ2-2; cdr3_nt: TGCGCCAGCAGCCAAGTAGCCCCAGGGGACACCGGGGAGCTGTTTTTT; cdr3_aa: CASSQVAPGDTGELFF
clone_size: few; v_call: TRBV13; d_call: TRBD2; j_call: TRBJ2-2; cdr3_nt: TGTGCCAGCAGCGACCTTGTAGCGGGCACGAACACCGGGGAGCTGTTTTTT; cdr3_aa: CASSDLVAGTNTGELFF
clone_size: .; v_call: TRBV18; d_call: TRBD2; j_call: TRBJ2-1; cdr3_nt: TGTGCCAGCTCACCACGTAGCGGGGACCGCAATGAGCAGTTCTTC; cdr3_aa: CASSPRSGDRNEQFF
clone_size: .; v_call: TRBV27; d_call: .; j_call: TRBJ2-5; cdr3_nt: TGTGCCAGCAGTAAGACAGGTCTGGATGGCGTTGAGACCCAGTACTTC; cdr3_aa: CASSKTGLDGVETQYF
clone_size: .; v_call: TRBV25-1; d_call: .; j_call: TRBJ2-5; cdr3_nt: TGTGCCAGCCAAAGGACGGCTGCACAAGAGACCCAGTACTTC; cdr3_aa: CASQRTAAQETQYF
clone_size: .; v_call: TRBV6-6; d_call: .; j_call: TRBJ2-3; cdr3_nt: TGTGCCAGCAGTTTGACAGATACGCAGTATTTT; cdr3_aa: CASSLTDTQYF
clone_size: .; v_call: TRBV7-2; d_call: .; j_call: TRBJ2-3; cdr3_nt: TGTGCCAGCAGCGCCGAGTGGAGCGCGGATACGCAGTATTTT; cdr3_aa: CASSAEWSADTQYF